A single sample gave rise to the 3 T cell receptor beta chains below, sequenced in a study of blood T cell repertoires in COVID-19. Profiling relied on immunoSEQ multiplex PCR, and the TCRdb table lists in-frame clones only, not all of them. The table has over 90,000 clones, 78% seen once. Sequencing was performed on peripheral blood. These receptors came from a man aged 60-69 years with active or convalescent COVID-19.

The genes are TRBV11-1 and TRBJ2-5, with no clear D. The CDR3 has 14 residues. The V end was cut by 1 base, the J end by 0 bases, with 6 bases between. The V gene's germline CDR1 is SGHAT and CDR2 FQDESV (reference sequence). The CDR3 protein is CASSLVQYQETQYF. The CDR3 DNA reads TGTGCCAGCAGCTTAGTCCAGTACCAAGAGACCCAGTACTTC.

The chain carries TRBV6-5 and TRBJ1-1; the match to TRBD1 covers 8 bases. Germline V lookup: CDR1 MNHEY, CDR2 SVGAGI. The ends lost 4 bases at V and 1 base at J; junction bases unmatched: 5. The CDR3 contains 15 residues. The CDR3: CASSLGDRTNTEAFF. CDR3 DNA sequence: TGTGCCAGCAGTTTAGGGGACAGGACGAACACTGAAGCTTTCTTT.

The chain is built from TRBV6-5 and TRBJ1-1; tentative D call: TRBD1 (6 bases). Trimming pared 4 bases from V and 7 bases from J, leaving 13 bases between. This CDR3 has 13 amino acids. CDR1 MNHEY and CDR2 SVGAGI come from the germline V gene. The CDR3 spells CASSSGTYGEAFF. The CDR3 DNA follows: TGTGCCAGCAGTTCCGGGACATACGGTGAAGCTTTCTTT.